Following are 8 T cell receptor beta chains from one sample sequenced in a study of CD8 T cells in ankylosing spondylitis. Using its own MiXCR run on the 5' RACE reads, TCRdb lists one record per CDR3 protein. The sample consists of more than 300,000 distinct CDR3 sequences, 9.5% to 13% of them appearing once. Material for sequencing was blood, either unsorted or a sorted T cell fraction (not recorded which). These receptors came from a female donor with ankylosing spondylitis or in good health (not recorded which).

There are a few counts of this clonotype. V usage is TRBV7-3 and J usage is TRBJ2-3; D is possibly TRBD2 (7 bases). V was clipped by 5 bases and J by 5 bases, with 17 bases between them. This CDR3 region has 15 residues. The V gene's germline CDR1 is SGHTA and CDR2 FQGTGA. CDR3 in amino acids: CASSPLGGLRDTQYF. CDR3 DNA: TGTGCCAGCAGCCCTCTCGGGGGGCTGCGAGATACGCAGTATTTT.

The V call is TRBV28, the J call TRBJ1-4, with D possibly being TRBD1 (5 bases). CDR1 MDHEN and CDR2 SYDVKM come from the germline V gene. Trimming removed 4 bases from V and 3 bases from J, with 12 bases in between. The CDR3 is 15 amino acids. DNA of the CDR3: TGTGCCAGCAGTTCTCAGGGTAGCGCTAATGAAAAACTGTTTTTT. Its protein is CASSSQGSANEKLFF.

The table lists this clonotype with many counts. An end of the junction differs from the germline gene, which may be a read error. CDR3: CSALGLAGDSLAF. The CDR3 DNA sequence: TGCAGTGCTCTAGGACTAGCGGGAGATTCCCTTGCATTC. This chain joins TRBV20-1 and TRBJ2-7; 13 nucleotides agree with TRBD2. This CDR3 contains 13 residues. CDR1 DFQATT and CDR2 SNEGSKA come from the germline V gene (reference sequence).

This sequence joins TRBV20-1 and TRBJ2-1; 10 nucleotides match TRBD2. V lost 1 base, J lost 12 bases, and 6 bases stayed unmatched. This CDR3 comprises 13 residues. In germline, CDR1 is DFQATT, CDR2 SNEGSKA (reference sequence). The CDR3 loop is CSARVLAGVVQFF. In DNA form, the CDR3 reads TGCAGTGCTAGAGTGCTAGCGGGAGTTGTGCAGTTCTTC.

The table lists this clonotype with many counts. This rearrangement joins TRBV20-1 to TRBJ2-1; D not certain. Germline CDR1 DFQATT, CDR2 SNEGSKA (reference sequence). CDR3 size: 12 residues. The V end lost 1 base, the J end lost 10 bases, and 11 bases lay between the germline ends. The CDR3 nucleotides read TGCAGTGCTAGAGGGCCGGCGGAGGAGCAGTTCTTC. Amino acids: CSARGPAEEQFF.

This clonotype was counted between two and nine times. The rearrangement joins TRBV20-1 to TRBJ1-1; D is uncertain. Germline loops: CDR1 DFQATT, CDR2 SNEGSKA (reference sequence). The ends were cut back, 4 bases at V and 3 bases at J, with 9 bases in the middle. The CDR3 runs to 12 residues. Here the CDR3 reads CSATDGDTEAFF. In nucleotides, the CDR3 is TGCAGTGCTACCGACGGGGACACTGAAGCTTTCTTT.

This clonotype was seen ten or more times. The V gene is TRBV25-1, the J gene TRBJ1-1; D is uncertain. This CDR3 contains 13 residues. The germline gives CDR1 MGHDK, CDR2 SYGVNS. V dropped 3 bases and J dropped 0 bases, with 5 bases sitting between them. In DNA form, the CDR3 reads TGTGCCAGCAGTGAGTGGATGAACACTGAAGCTTTCTTT. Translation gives CASSEWMNTEAFF.

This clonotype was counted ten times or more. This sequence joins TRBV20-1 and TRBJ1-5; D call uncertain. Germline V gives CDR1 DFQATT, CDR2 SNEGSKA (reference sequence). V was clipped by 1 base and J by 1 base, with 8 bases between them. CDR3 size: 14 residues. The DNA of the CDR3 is TGCAGTGCTAGAGGGAGTGCCAGCAATCAGCCCCAGCATTTT. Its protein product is CSARGSASNQPQHF.